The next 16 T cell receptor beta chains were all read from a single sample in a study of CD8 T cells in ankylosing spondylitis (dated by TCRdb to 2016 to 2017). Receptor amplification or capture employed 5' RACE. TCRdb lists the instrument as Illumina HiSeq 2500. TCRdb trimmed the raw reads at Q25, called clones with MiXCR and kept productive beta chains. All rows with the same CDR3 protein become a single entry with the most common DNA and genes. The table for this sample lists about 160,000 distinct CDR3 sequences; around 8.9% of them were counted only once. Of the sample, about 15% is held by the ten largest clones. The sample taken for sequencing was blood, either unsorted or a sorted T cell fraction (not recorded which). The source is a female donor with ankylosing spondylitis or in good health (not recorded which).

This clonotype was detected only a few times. The CDR3 spells CASSWEQGVGQPQHF. The CDR3 bases are TGTGCCAGCAGTTGGGAACAGGGCGTGGGTCAGCCCCAGCATTTT. The J gene is TRBJ1-5, the V gene TRBV12-3 or TRBV12-4; a possible D gene is TRBD1 (6 bases). V was trimmed by 4 bases and J by 6 bases, leaving 16 bases between them. The CDR3 spans 15 residues.

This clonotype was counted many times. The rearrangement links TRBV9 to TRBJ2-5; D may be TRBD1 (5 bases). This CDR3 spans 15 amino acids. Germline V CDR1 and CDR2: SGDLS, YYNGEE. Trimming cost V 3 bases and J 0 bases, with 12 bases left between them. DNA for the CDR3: TGTGCCAGCAGCGGGTTCGCAGGGTACCAAGAGACCCAGTACTTC. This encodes CASSGFAGYQETQYF.

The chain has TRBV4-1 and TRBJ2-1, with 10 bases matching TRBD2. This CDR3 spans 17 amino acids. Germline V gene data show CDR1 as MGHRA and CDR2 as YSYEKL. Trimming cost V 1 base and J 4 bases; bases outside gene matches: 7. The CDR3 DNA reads TGCGCCAGCAGCCAAGGCGAGGGACTAGCGCATTACAATGAGCAGTTCTTC. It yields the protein CASSQGEGLAHYNEQFF.

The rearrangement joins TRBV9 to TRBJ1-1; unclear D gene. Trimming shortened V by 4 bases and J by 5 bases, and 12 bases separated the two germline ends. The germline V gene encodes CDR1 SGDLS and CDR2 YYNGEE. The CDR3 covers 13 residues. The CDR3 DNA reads TGTGCCAGCAGCCGCGGTGGAGAAACTGAAGCTTTCTTT. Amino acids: CASSRGGETEAFF.

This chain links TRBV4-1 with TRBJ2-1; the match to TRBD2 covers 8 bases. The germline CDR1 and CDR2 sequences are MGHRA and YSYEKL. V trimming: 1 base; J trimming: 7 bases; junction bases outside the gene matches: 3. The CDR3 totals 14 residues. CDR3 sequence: CASSQVLADNEQFF. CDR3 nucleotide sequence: TGCGCCAGCAGCCAAGTACTAGCGGATAATGAGCAGTTCTTC.

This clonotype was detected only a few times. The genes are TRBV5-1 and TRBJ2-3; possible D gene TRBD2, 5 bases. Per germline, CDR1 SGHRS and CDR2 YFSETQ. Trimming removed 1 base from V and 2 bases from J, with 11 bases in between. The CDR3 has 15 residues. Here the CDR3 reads CASSLYKRNTDTQYF. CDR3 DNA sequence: TGCGCCAGCAGCTTGTATAAGCGGAACACAGATACGCAGTATTTT.

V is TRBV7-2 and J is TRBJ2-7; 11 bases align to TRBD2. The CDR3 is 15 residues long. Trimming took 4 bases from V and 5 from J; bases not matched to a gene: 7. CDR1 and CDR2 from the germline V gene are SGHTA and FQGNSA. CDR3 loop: CASSSLAGGGNEQYF. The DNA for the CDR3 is TGTGCCAGCAGCTCCCTAGCGGGAGGAGGCAACGAGCAGTACTTC.

The CDR3: CASSVGSGEQYF. CDR3 nucleotide sequence: TGTGCCAGCAGCGTTGGGTCGGGCGAGCAGTACTTC. V gene TRBV5-4 combines with J gene TRBJ2-7; D remains ambiguous. Germline V gene sequence: CDR1 SGHNT, CDR2 YYREEE (reference sequence). V was trimmed by 4 bases and J by 6 bases, leaving 11 bases between them. This CDR3 is 12 amino acids long.

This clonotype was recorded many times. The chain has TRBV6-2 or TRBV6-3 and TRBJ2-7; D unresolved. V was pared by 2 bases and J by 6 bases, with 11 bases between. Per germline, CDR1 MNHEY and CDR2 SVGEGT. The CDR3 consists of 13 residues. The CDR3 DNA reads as TGTGCCAGCAGTTACGCCAGGCTGGGCGAGCAGTACTTC. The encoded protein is CASSYARLGEQYF.

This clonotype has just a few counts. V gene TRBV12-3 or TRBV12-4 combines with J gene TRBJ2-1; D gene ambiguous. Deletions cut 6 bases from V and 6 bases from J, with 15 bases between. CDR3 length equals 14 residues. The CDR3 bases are TGTGCCAGCAGCCCCTCTCTTGTGGGCAATGAGCAGTTCTTC. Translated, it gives CASSPSLVGNEQFF.

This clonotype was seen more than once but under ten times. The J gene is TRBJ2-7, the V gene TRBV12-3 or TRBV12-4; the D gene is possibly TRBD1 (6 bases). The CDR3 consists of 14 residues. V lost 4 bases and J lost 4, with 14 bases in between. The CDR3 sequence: CASSSDSPSYEQYF. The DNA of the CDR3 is TGTGCCAGCAGTTCGGACAGTCCAAGTTACGAGCAGTACTTC.

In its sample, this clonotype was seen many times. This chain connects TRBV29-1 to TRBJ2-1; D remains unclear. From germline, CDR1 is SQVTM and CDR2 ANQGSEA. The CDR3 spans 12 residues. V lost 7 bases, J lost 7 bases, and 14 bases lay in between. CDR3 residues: CSARRIQNEQFF. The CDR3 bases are TGCAGCGCGCGCCGGATACAAAATGAGCAGTTCTTC.

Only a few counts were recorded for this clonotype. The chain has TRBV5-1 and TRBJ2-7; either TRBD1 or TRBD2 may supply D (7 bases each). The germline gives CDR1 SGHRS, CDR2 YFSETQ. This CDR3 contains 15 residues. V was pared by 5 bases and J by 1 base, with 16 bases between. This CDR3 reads CASRGGTVGSYEQYF. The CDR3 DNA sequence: TGCGCCAGCAGGGGGGGGACAGTGGGTTCCTACGAGCAGTACTTC. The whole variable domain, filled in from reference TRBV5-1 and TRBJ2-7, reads KAGVTQTPRYLIKTRGQQVTLSCSPISGHRSVSWYQQTPGQGLQFLFEYFSETQRNKGNFPGRFSGRQFSNSRSEMNVSTLELGDSALYLCASRGGTVGSYEQYFGPGTRLTVT.

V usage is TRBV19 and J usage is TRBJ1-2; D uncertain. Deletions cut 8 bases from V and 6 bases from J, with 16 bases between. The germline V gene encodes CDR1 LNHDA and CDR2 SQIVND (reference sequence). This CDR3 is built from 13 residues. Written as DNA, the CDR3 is TGTGCCAGTGTCTCCCCGCGGGCGGATGGCTACACCTTC. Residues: CASVSPRADGYTF.

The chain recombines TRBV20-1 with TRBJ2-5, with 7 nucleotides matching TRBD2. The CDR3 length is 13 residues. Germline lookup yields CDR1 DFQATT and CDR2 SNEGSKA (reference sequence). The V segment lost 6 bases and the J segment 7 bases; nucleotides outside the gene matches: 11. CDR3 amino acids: CSARLADIGTQYF. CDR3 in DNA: TGCAGTGCGAGGCTAGCGGATATAGGGACCCAGTACTTC.

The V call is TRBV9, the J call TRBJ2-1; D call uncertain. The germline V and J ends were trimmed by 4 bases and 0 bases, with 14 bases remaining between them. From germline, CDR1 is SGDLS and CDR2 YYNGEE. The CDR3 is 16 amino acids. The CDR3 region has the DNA TGTGCCAGCAGCCCCCCCAGCGCCTCCTCCTACAATGAGCAGTTCTTC. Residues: CASSPPSASSYNEQFF.